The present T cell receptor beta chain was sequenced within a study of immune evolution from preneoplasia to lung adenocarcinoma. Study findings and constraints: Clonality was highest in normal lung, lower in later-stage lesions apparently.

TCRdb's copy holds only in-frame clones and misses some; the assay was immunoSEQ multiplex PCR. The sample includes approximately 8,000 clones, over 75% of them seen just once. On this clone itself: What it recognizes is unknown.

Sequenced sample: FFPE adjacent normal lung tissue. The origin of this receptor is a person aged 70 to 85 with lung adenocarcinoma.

CDR3 bases: TGTGCCAGTAGCCTCATGTTTACTAACTATGGCTACACCTTC. Amino acid sequence: CASSLMFTNYGYTF. The rearrangement uses TRBV19 and TRBJ1-2, with D hard to call. V lost 6 bases, J lost 0 bases, and 11 bases lay in between. This CDR3 comprises 14 residues. The germline V gene encodes CDR1 LNHDA and CDR2 SQIVND (reference sequence).